Listed here is a single T cell receptor beta chain. An amount of RNA that ranged from roughly 0.5 to 1 ug was reverse transcribed with random hexamers. The TCR beta CDR3 was amplified by immunoSEQ multiplex PCR across 54 Vbeta, 13 Jbeta. TCRdb re-called the immunoSEQ multiplex PCR reads with MiXCR, one entry per CDR3 protein. The table records around 150,000 distinct CDR3 sequences, just under 95% of them present only once. Recently defined diagnostic criteria classed the Susac syndrome patients as definite or probable. TEMRA cells were enriched by FACS, while CD8+ and CD4+ T cells were obtained through a negative isolation that was performed magnetically. This specimen belongs to a study of CD8 T cells in Susac syndrome. J gave up 7 bases and V 2 bases, and 11 bases lay outside the gene matches. This CDR3 spans 16 amino acids. Looked up from germline, CDR1 is LNHDA and CDR2 is SQIVND (reference sequence).

The sequenced sample was CD4+ T cells from PBMCs. This chain links TRBV19 with TRBJ2-4, with TRBD2 identical over 7 bases. The TCR was taken from a human donor with Susac syndrome. The DNA of the CDR3 is TGTGCCAGTAGTATAAAAGCCGCGGGAGTTGTGAACATTCAGTACTTC. This sequence encodes CASSIKAAGVVNIQYF.